Each of the 30 T cell receptor beta chains below was sequenced from the same sample in a study of T cell repertoires in cytomegalovirus infection. Antigens for these TCRs are unknown. TCRdb reprocessed the reads via MiXCR and lists one record per CDR3 protein. The table lists about 220,000 distinct CDR3 sequences, about 38% of them singletons, with 55% to 70% in the top ten. This specimen consisted of CD8+ T cells from cultured PBMCs, obtained from culture after CMV antigen stimulation. The source of these receptors is a human donor in good health (CMV status not recorded). Some clones in this sample may be carry-over from other donors' samples.

The chain combines TRBV20-1 with TRBJ2-1; the match to TRBD2 covers 10 bases. In germline, CDR1 is DFQATT, CDR2 SNEGSKA (reference sequence). J lost 2 bases, V lost 3 bases, and 4 bases had no gene match. The CDR3 length is 15 residues. CDR3 nucleotide sequence: TGCAGTGCTAGGCCTCTAGCGGGGGCCTACAATGAGCAGTTCTTC. This codes for CSARPLAGAYNEQFF.

This clonotype was seen more than once but under ten times. The chain combines TRBV6-2 or TRBV6-3 with TRBJ2-7; 9 positions match TRBD1. CDR1 is MNHEY, CDR2 SVGEGT, per germline. CDR3 length: 13 residues. V trimming: 2 bases; J trimming: 6 bases; junction bases outside the gene matches: 2. The DNA for the CDR3 is TGTGCCAGCAGTTACGGACAGGGGAGCGAGCAGTACTTC. Translating it yields CASSYGQGSEQYF.

This clonotype was detected a few times. The rearrangement joins TRBV7-8 to TRBJ2-7; TRBD2 matches at 10 bases. Germline loops: CDR1 SGHVS, CDR2 FQNEAQ. The CDR3 length is 16 residues. V gave up 0 bases and J gave up 2 bases; unmatched junction bases: 4. In nucleotides, the CDR3 is TGTGCCAGCAGCTTAGCGGGGAGCGGGGGGGCCTACGAGCAGTACTTC. Translation gives CASSLAGSGGAYEQYF.

The V call is TRBV7-9, the J call TRBJ1-2, with TRBD1 identical over 8 bases. The CDR3 extends over 14 amino acids. V shed 10 bases, J shed 0 bases, and the junction held 7 bases outside the gene matches. The germline gives CDR1 SEHNR, CDR2 FQNEAQ (reference sequence). The CDR3 is CAIQRQGPNYGYTF. For the CDR3, the DNA is TGTGCCATCCAGAGACAGGGGCCTAACTATGGCTACACCTTC.

V usage is TRBV10-1 and J usage is TRBJ2-7, with D perhaps matching TRBD2 (6 bases). The germline V and J ends were trimmed by 0 bases and 4 bases, with 19 bases remaining between them. Germline lookup yields CDR1 WNHNN and CDR2 SYGVQD (reference sequence). The CDR3 covers 17 residues. CDR3 DNA sequence: TGCGCCAGCAGTGAGTCGCAGTTAACGGGGGAGCTATACGAGCAGTACTTC. Translated, it gives CASSESQLTGELYEQYF.

The chain links TRBV6-1 to TRBJ2-3; a possible D gene is TRBD2 (6 bases). The CDR3 runs to 18 residues. Germline-derived CDR1 and CDR2 are MNHNS and SASEGT. Trimming shortened V by 1 base and J by 2 bases, and 19 bases separated the two germline ends. CDR3 sequence: CASSEGVGRYRHTDTQYF. The CDR3 DNA sequence: TGTGCCAGCAGTGAAGGGGTAGGGAGGTATCGGCACACAGATACGCAGTATTTT.

This clonotype was counted a few times. The chain employs TRBV12-3 or TRBV12-4 and TRBJ2-4; D might be TRBD1 (6 bases). The CDR3 consists of 14 residues. Trimming took off 3 bases at V and 3 bases at J, with 9 bases between the two ends. The CDR3 region has the DNA TGTGCCAGCAGTTTTGGGGGCCGCAAAAACATTCAGTACTTC. It encodes CASSFGGRKNIQYF.

The V call is TRBV12-5, the J call TRBJ2-1; D is unresolved. The V end lost 0 bases, the J end lost 1 base, and 16 bases lay between the germline ends. CDR1 and CDR2 from the germline V gene are LGHNT and FRNRAP. The CDR3 covers 18 residues. CDR3 coding DNA: TGTGCTAGTGGTTTGGTAATTACGGCGGAATCATCCTACAATGAGCAGTTCTTC. Amino acid sequence: CASGLVITAESSYNEQFF.

This clonotype was picked up many times. The V gene is TRBV2, the J gene TRBJ2-3; 10 nucleotides match TRBD2. CDR1 and CDR2 from the germline V gene are SNHLY and FYNNEI. The CDR3 totals 16 residues. V trimming: 3 bases; J trimming: 3 bases; junction bases outside the gene matches: 6. CDR3 sequence: CASSDSLAGVTDTQYF. The CDR3 DNA reads as TGTGCCAGCAGTGACTCCCTAGCGGGGGTTACAGATACGCAGTATTTT.

The genes are TRBV5-4 and TRBJ1-2; TRBD1 might be the D (6 bases). The CDR3 is 14 residues long. V was pared by 2 bases and J by 2 bases, with 10 bases between. Germline CDR1 reads SGHNT; CDR2 reads YYREEE (reference sequence). The DNA for the CDR3 is TGTGCCAGCAGCTTACGCCAGGGGAACTATGGCTACACCTTC. This gives the protein CASSLRQGNYGYTF.

This clonotype has a handful of counts. J is TRBJ1-2 and V is TRBV7-9, with 9 bases matching TRBD1. CDR3 length: 14 amino acids. Germline V gives CDR1 SEHNR, CDR2 FQNEAQ (reference sequence). V gave up 6 bases and J gave up 3 bases; unmatched junction bases: 5. CDR3 bases: TGTGCCAGCAGGGGGGACAGGGTCGACTATGGCTACACCTTC. It specifies CASRGDRVDYGYTF.

V is TRBV20-1 and J is TRBJ1-4, with 7 bases matching TRBD1. The trim removed 3 bases at V and 3 bases at J, leaving 1 base unmatched. Per germline, CDR1 DFQATT and CDR2 SNEGSKA (reference sequence). The CDR3 has 13 residues. CDR3 coding DNA: TGCAGTGCTAGGACAGGGCCTAATGAAAAACTGTTTTTT. It encodes CSARTGPNEKLFF.

The CDR3 is CASSPTGWGYSNQPQHF. The CDR3 coding sequence is TGTGCCAGTAGCCCGACGGGGTGGGGGTATAGCAATCAGCCCCAGCATTTT. The V and J genes are TRBV19 and TRBJ1-5, with a possible D match to TRBD1 (5 bases). V lost 6 bases to trimming and J lost 0 bases, with 18 bases between them. The germline gives CDR1 LNHDA, CDR2 SQIVND (reference sequence). This CDR3 contains 17 residues.

The chain is built from TRBV12-5 and TRBJ1-1, with D hard to call. This CDR3 comprises 12 residues. Trimming took 3 bases from V and 1 from J, leaving 3 bases between them. In germline, CDR1 is LGHNT, CDR2 FRNRAP. The CDR3 spells CASGFGNTEAFF. The CDR3 coding sequence is TGTGCTAGTGGTTTCGGGAACACTGAAGCTTTCTTT.

This clonotype showed up just a few times. The rearrangement joins TRBV11-3 to TRBJ2-5; D may be TRBD1 or TRBD2 (5 bases each). The CDR3 has 13 residues. Germline-derived CDR1 and CDR2 are SGHNT and YENEEA. Trimming left V 4 bases short and J 2 bases short, with 8 bases between. The CDR3 here is CASSSGPQETQYF. The CDR3 DNA reads as TGTGCCAGCAGCTCGGGACCACAAGAGACCCAGTACTTC.

V usage is TRBV9 and J usage is TRBJ2-1; 12 positions agree with TRBD2. CDR1 SGDLS and CDR2 YYNGEE come from the germline V gene. The V segment lost 3 bases and the J segment 5 bases; nucleotides outside the gene matches: 6. CDR3 length: 16 amino acids. The CDR3 nucleotides read TGTGCCAGCAGCGCCCGTACTAGCGGGGGGCACAATGAGCAGTTCTTC. It yields the protein CASSARTSGGHNEQFF. Complete variable domain (other parts from reference TRBV9 and TRBJ2-1): DSGVTQTPKHLITATGQRVTLRCSPRSGDLSVYWYQQSLDQGLQFLIQYYNGEERAKGNILERFSAQQFPDLHSELNLSSLELGDSALYFCASSARTSGGHNEQFFGPGTRLTVL.

The V call is TRBV27, the J call TRBJ1-5; D is unclear. Germline V gives CDR1 MNHEY, CDR2 SMNVEV (reference sequence). The CDR3 consists of 15 residues. The V gene lost 6 bases and the J gene lost 4 bases, with 16 bases spanning the gap. CDR3 loop: CASSQGASLNQPQHF. CDR3 sequence (DNA): TGTGCCAGCAGCCAAGGCGCCAGCTTAAATCAGCCCCAGCATTTT.

The rearrangement joins TRBV11-2 to TRBJ2-6; 11 bases line up with TRBD1. The CDR3 is 18 amino acids. The J segment lost 0 bases and the V segment lost 8 bases, leaving 9 bases of the junction unmatched. Germline V gene lookup returns CDR1 SGHAT and CDR2 FQNNGV. CDR3 sequence reads: CASSSGTGGTSGANVLTF. CDR3 coding DNA: TGTGCCAGCTCTTCCGGGACAGGGGGAACCTCTGGGGCCAACGTCCTGACTTTC.

The gene calls are TRBV28 and TRBJ1-6, with no clear D. The CDR3 runs to 14 residues. The V and J ends lost 5 bases and 4 bases respectively, with 9 bases between them. Germline V gives CDR1 MDHEN, CDR2 SYDVKM. CDR3 region: CASSLGRYNSPLHF. DNA for the CDR3: TGTGCCAGCAGTCTCGGACGGTATAATTCACCCCTCCACTTT.

The rearrangement links TRBV6-2 or TRBV6-3 to TRBJ2-1; 7 bases agree with TRBD2. In germline, CDR1 is MNHEY, CDR2 SVGEGT. Germline trimming cut 2 bases from V and 6 bases from J; bases unmatched to any gene: 10. The CDR3 consists of 16 residues. The CDR3 DNA is TGTGCCAGCAGTTACGGCCCCCGACTAGCAGGCAATGAGCAGTTCTTC. It yields the protein CASSYGPRLAGNEQFF.

The rearrangement joins TRBV7-6 to TRBJ2-7, with a possible D match to TRBD1 (6 bases). Germline CDR1 reads SGHVS; CDR2 reads FNYEAQ. V lost 1 base and J lost 3, with 19 bases in between. This CDR3 contains 17 residues. The CDR3 DNA reads TGTGCCAGCAGCTTAGAAGGGGGAAAAACTCTCCTCTACGAGCAGTACTTC. It yields the protein CASSLEGGKTLLYEQYF.

This clonotype was observed a few times. This chain joins TRBV7-3 and TRBJ2-7, with 8 bases lining up with TRBD2. The CDR3 length is 13 residues. The germline gives CDR1 SGHTA, CDR2 FQGTGA. V lost 5 bases and J lost 5; bases outside the gene matches: 5. CDR3: CASSRGGLDEQYF. CDR3 coding DNA: TGTGCCAGCAGCCGGGGGGGTCTCGACGAGCAGTACTTC. Full variable domain (remainder filled in from reference TRBV7-3 and TRBJ2-7): GAGVSQTPSNKVTEKGKYVELRCDPISGHTALYWYRQSLGQGPEFLIYFQGTGAADDSGLPNDRFFAVRPEGSVSTLKIQRTERGDSAVYLCASSRGGLDEQYFGPGTRLTVT.

This chain joins TRBV11-3 and TRBJ2-3; D unresolved. With 4 bases removed from V and 6 bases from J, the gap between germline ends came to 17 bases. Germline V CDR1 and CDR2: SGHNT, YENEEA. The CDR3 is made up of 15 amino acids. The CDR3 loop reads CASSSLPPPGDTQYF. CDR3 coding DNA: TGTGCCAGCAGCTCCCTTCCACCCCCCGGGGATACGCAGTATTTT. The entire variable domain, with the rest obtained from reference TRBV11-3 and TRBJ2-3, is as follows: EAGVVQSPRYKIIEKKQPVAFWCNPISGHNTLYWYLQNLGQGPELLIRYENEEAVDDSQLPKDRFSAERLKGVDSTLKIQPAELGDSAVYLCASSSLPPPGDTQYFGPGTRLTVL.

This clonotype has just a few counts. The chain joins TRBV29-1 to TRBJ2-7; D is undetermined. Germline V CDR1 and CDR2: SQVTM, ANQGSEA. The ends were cut back, 5 bases at V and 3 bases at J, with 8 bases in the middle. This CDR3 is 11 amino acids long. CDR3 in amino acids: CSVKDGYEQYF. As DNA, the CDR3 is TGCAGCGTTAAGGACGGCTACGAGCAGTACTTC.

The J gene is TRBJ2-3, the V gene TRBV28, with 7 nucleotides matching TRBD2. The germline gives CDR1 MDHEN, CDR2 SYDVKM. Losses at the gene ends were 6 bases for V and 5 bases for J; bases not matched to a gene: 11. The CDR3 has 15 amino acids. In DNA, the CDR3 is TGTGCCAGCAGGTTTACGCGACTAGCAGAAGATACGCAGTATTTT. It is translated as CASRFTRLAEDTQYF.

The chain uses TRBV4-1 and TRBJ2-7, with D uncertain. The CDR3 length is 18 residues. Germline CDR1 is MGHRA and CDR2 is YSYEKL. V was shortened by 0 bases and J by 0 bases, with 18 bases between the two germline ends. CDR3 nucleotide sequence: TGCGCCAGCAGCCAAGATCTCCCCTGGACGAAGAGCTCCTACGAGCAGTACTTC. Protein: CASSQDLPWTKSSYEQYF.

CDR3 region: CASRGQGRIDTQYF. As DNA, the CDR3 is TGTGCCAGCAGGGGACAGGGGCGAATAGATACGCAGTATTTT. The rearrangement uses TRBV7-4 and TRBJ2-3; 10 nucleotides align to TRBD1. The V and J ends lost 6 bases and 5 bases, in that order; junction bases with no gene match: 5. Germline V gives CDR1 SGHVT, CDR2 SQSDAQ. This CDR3 region has 14 residues.

Only one count was recorded for this clonotype. V usage is TRBV10-3 and J usage is TRBJ2-1; TRBD2 matches at 8 bases. Looked up from germline, CDR1 is ENHRY and CDR2 is SYGVKD. The V segment lost 4 bases and the J segment 3 bases; nucleotides outside the gene matches: 14. The CDR3 contains 18 residues. CDR3 bases: TGTGCCATCAGTGGCCCTAAAGCACAGCGGGAGATCTACAATGAGCAGTTCTTC. Translating it yields CAISGPKAQREIYNEQFF.

This clonotype has at least ten counts. The chain carries TRBV6-1 and TRBJ2-1; 7 nucleotides match TRBD1. Germline loops: CDR1 MNHNS, CDR2 SASEGT. This CDR3 has 15 residues. The junction had 11 bases not matched to a gene; V was cut back by 6 bases and J by 6 bases. CDR3: CASRATGVRGNEQFF. The DNA of the CDR3 is TGTGCCAGCAGAGCTACAGGGGTGAGGGGCAATGAGCAGTTCTTC.

This chain joins TRBV11-2 and TRBJ1-2, with a possible D match to TRBD1 (5 bases). Trimming removed 4 bases from V and 5 bases from J, with 11 bases in between. From germline, CDR1 is SGHAT and CDR2 FQNNGV. CDR3 length: 13 amino acids. CDR3 residues: CASSSGPSYGYTF. For the CDR3, the DNA is TGTGCCAGCAGCTCGGGACCGAGTTATGGCTACACCTTC.